Reported below is one T cell receptor (beta chain). Its antigen is not identified. J lost 3 bases, V lost 5 bases, and 3 bases had no gene match. Germline lookup yields CDR1 DFQATT and CDR2 SNEGSKA (reference sequence). CDR3 length: 14 amino acids. The data derive from a study of glioma-infiltrating T cells. Study-level results: CDR3 overlap between tissue and blood was very small. Above-expected tissue-blood divergence occurred in all gliomas, most in low-grade ones.

TCR alpha and beta CDR3 regions were amplified from RNA using iRepertoire nested multiplex PCR. Tissue mRNA or PBMC total RNA, 100-400 ng, went into one-step reverse transcription and amplification. TCRdb analysed the multiplex PCR reads with MiXCR anew, one entry per CDR3 protein. The sample records over 100,000 distinct CDR3 sequences, under 30% being singletons. The rearrangement links TRBV20-1 to TRBJ2-5, with 13 bases that match TRBD2. What was sequenced was glioma tissue, nonneoplastic brain tissue, or PBMCs (not recorded which). The sequence was collected from a human donor with low-grade glioma or glioblastoma, undergoing nonglioma brain surgery, or in good health (not recorded which). The CDR3 region has the DNA TGCAGTGCTCGAGGGACTAGCGGGGAAGAGACCCAGTACTTC. It codes for CSARGTSGEETQYF.